This T cell receptor (beta chain) is from a study of shared T cell receptors in the human thymus. Sequencing was performed with immunoSEQ multiplex PCR; in TCRdb, only in-frame clones are kept and a portion is missing. Of some 760,000 clones detected, approximately 83% appear once; the ten largest clones hold around 0.0094%. J gave up 6 bases and V 6 bases, and 17 bases lay outside the gene matches. The CDR3 spans 18 residues. CDR1 and CDR2 from the germline V gene are MNHEY and SMNVEV (reference sequence). These data are also associated with another study on human thymus T cells. Per that paper: In corrective heart surgery, resections were taken, and these provided the thymus tissue. It looked as if thymic and blood repertoires used V and J genes in a biased way.

The receptor was isolated from a girl less than two years old with a congenital heart defect. The sequencing sample was made of thymocytes. This sequence joins TRBV27 and TRBJ2-1; 10 bases are a match to TRBD2. CDR3 bases: TGTGCCAGCAGCCTGACCAAGAGTCTAGCGGGGGTTCTCAATGAGCAGTTCTTC. Protein sequence: CASSLTKSLAGVLNEQFF.